This T cell receptor beta chain was identified in a study of cytomegalovirus exposure and HLA in healthy donors. To note about this clone: Its antigen remains unknown.

Study-level findings and limits: The classifier, whose performance was assessed in both the original and validation cohorts, reportedly diagnosed cytomegalovirus status with high specificity and sensitivity. A link between a missense DCLRE1C variant and TCR beta V- and J-gene trimming emerged from a later analysis.

The CDR3 extends over 16 amino acids. Germline V gene sequence: CDR1 ENHRY, CDR2 SYGVKD. V was clipped by 0 bases and J by 4 bases; unmatched bases: 8. PCR used 60 Vbeta primers and 13 Jbeta primers. Libraries were prepared by immunoSEQ multiplex PCR; TCRdb keeps only in-frame clonotypes and omits some of them. This sample yields about 160,000 clones, of which approximately 70% are seen a single time; around 6.9% belongs to the top ten. What was sequenced was PBMCs. The clonotype comes from a man aged 35 to 55 in good health and CMV-seropositive. The chain has TRBV10-3 and TRBJ2-7; 8 nucleotides agree with TRBD2. Here the CDR3 reads CAISESAGLVSYEQYF. CDR3 nucleotide sequence: TGTGCCATCAGTGAGTCGGCGGGACTAGTGTCTTACGAGCAGTACTTC.